These T cell receptor beta chains were read from a single sample in a study of PD-1 blockade in classical Hodgkin lymphoma. Assay: immunoSEQ multiplex PCR; the TCRdb copy retains only in-frame clones and omits some. The profile shows around 30,000 clones, about 89% of them singletons. The sequenced sample was peripheral blood mononuclear cells (PBMCs). These receptor sequences come from a human donor with classical Hodgkin lymphoma. Both conserved end residues are part of each CDR3. The order of the fields is V gene, CDR3 length, CDR3 protein.

>TRBV30|15
CAWSVGGQGGAEAFF
>TRBV28|15
CASSFARYSNQPQHF
>TRBV4-1|16
CASSRGLAGGLGELFF
>TRBV25-1|15
CASSLGLAGMETQYF
>TRBV18|14
CASSPRDRAQPQHF
>TRBV30|14
CAWSLGGPTYEQYF
>TRBV21-1|13
CASSGSRGPEQFF
>TRBV6-5|14
CASSTGMGPYGYTF
>TRBV6-6|14
CASHDWGAETEAFF
>TRBV10-2|12
CATRDTKNIQYF
>TRBV5-4|15
CASSWTGGSYNEQFF
>TRBV15|15
CATSIGTSEAGELFF
>TRBV11-2|14
CASSLWGGQETQYF
>TRBV29-1|13
CSGGPNLYDTQYF
>TRBV5-4|16
CASSLGRAYSGNTIYF
>TRBV5-1|14
CASSPGMQSYEQYF
>TRBV7-2|14
CASRPITSTDTQYF
>TRBV27|14
CASSLRGDAYEQYF
>TRBV9|16
CASSVASRGENYGYTF
>TRBV5-4|14
CASAKRTSVNEQFF
>TRBV6-4|13
CATRKEGTDTQYF
>TRBV5-6|15
CASRGSGRSSYEQYF
>TRBV2|13
CASRTGGTGELFF
>TRBV6-5|14
CASSYMEDTGELFF
>TRBV2|17
CASSEIGVEAGTDTQYF
>TRBV27|14
CASSLTSLPYEQYF
>TRBV18|15
CASSPPQRETGELFF
>TRBV5-1|15
CASSLLGTEQETQYF
>TRBV4-1|15
CASSQTGQGRETQYF
>TRBV28|13
CASSSGRNTEAFF
>TRBV6-4|18
CAAARVRTSGQNTGELFF
>TRBV28|15
CASTEGLISNYGYTF
>TRBV28|15
CASTDPATGTYEQYF
>TRBV18|14
CASSPRTSGAEQYF
>TRBV9|18
CASSVGSTSVGGTDTQYF
>TRBV28|15
CASRSDRDSIYGYTF
>TRBV7-9|13
CASSGQAGYEQYF
>TRBV18|14
CASSPRTPPSWLFF
>TRBV28|13
CASSLAAQETQYF
>TRBV28|15
CASKITVWGQETQYF
>TRBV28|12
CASSLIQETQYF
>TRBV13|17
CASSSRQLAGRVYEQYF
>TRBV2|11
CASSPEDTQYF
>TRBV5-6|14
CASSDTYSNQPQHF
>TRBV28|15
CASSPLLDRGNGYTF